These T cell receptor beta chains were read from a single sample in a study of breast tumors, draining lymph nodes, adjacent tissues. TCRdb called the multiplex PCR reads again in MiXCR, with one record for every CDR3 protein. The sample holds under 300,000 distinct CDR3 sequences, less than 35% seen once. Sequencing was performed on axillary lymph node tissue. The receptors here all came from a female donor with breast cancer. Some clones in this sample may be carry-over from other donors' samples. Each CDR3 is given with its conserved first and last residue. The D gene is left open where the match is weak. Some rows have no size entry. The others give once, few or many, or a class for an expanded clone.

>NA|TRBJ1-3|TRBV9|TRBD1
CASSVGTGGNYGNTIYF
TGTGCCAGCAGCGTTGGGACAGGGGGCAACTATGGAAACACCATATATTTT
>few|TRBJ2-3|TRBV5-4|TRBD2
CASSLRLAGPSTDTQYF
TGTGCCAGCAGCTTGAGGTTAGCGGGACCTAGCACAGATACGCAGTATTTT
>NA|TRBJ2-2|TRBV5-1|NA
CASSLGQLNTGELSF
TGCGCCAGCAGCTTGGGACAGCTCAACACCGGGGAGCTGTCTTTT
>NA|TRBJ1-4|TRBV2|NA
CASRGTSGGYEKLFF
TGTGCCAGCAGGGGGACTAGCGGGGGCTACGAAAAACTGTTTTTT
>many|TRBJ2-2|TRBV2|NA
CASSSKTGSANTGELFF
TGTGCCAGCAGTTCCAAAACAGGGTCCGCGAACACCGGGGAGCTGTTTTTT
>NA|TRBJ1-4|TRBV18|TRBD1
CASSPPRTGDEKLFF
TGTGCCAGCTCACCACCTAGGACAGGGGATGAAAAACTGTTTTTT
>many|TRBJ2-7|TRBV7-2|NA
CASSTGPEGQYF
TGTGCCAGCAGCACCGGACCCGAGGGGCAGTACTTC
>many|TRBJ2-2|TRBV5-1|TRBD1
CASSFYRGSGELFF
TGCGCCAGCAGCTTTTACAGGGGCTCCGGGGAGCTGTTTTTT
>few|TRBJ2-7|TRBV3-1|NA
CASSQGVGQHYEQYF
TGTGCCAGCAGCCAAGGGGTAGGACAACACTACGAGCAGTACTTC
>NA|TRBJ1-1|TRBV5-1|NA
CASSSGPQSGAFF
TGCGCCAGCAGCTCCGGTCCCCAGTCCGGAGCTTTCTTT
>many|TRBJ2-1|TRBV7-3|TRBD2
CASSHGSGGYNEQFF
TGTGCCAGCAGCCACGGTAGCGGGGGGTACAATGAGCAGTTCTTC
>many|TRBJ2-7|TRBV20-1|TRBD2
CSARKRERAEQYF
TGCAGTGCTAGGAAGCGGGAGAGGGCCGAGCAGTACTTC
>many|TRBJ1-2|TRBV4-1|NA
CASSQDGGSALGYTF
TGCGCCAGCAGCCAAGACGGGGGGTCCGCTCTTGGCTACACCTTC
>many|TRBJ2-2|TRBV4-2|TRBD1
CASSQAGTGDTGELFF
TGTGCCAGCAGCCAAGCCGGGACAGGGGACACCGGGGAGCTGTTTTTT
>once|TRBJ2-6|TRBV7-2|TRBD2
CASSLFGGSGRTSVTGANVLTF
TGTGCCAGCAGCTTGTTTGGGGGCTCCGGTCGGACTAGCGTCACTGGGGCCAACGTCCTGACTTTC
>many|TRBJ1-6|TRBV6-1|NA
CASNTGSYNSPLHF
TGTGCCAGCAACACAGGGAGCTATAATTCACCCCTCCACTTT
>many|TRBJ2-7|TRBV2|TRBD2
CASSDRAGGPSREQYF
TGTGCCAGCAGTGACCGAGCGGGAGGGCCCTCGCGCGAGCAGTACTTC
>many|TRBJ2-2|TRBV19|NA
CASSVLPGQQRELFF
TGTGCCAGTAGTGTATTGCCAGGGCAACAAAGGGAGCTGTTTTTT
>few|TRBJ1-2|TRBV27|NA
CASSLNQLAYGYTF
TGTGCCAGCAGTTTGAACCAGTTGGCGTATGGCTACACCTTC
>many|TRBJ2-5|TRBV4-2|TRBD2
CASSQDGASGGAGETQYF
TGTGCCAGCAGCCAAGATGGGGCTAGCGGGGGGGCCGGGGAGACCCAGTACTTC
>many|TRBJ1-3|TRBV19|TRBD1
CASSGTGPGNTIYF
TGTGCCAGTAGCGGGACAGGGCCTGGAAACACCATATATTTT
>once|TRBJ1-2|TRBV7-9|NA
CASSTGLDYGYTF
TGTGCCAGCAGCACCGGACTGGACTATGGCTACACCTTC
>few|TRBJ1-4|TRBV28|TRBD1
CASSLAGTVNEKLFF
TGTGCCAGCAGTTTGGCCGGGACAGTGAATGAAAAACTGTTTTTT
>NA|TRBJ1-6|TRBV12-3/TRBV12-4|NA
CASSRGPDNSPLHF
TGTGCCAGCAGTCGAGGACCGGATAATTCACCCCTCCACTTT
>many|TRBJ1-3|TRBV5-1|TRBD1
CASSQQGTGGNTIYF
TGCGCCAGCAGCCAACAAGGGACAGGGGGAAACACCATATATTTT